This T cell receptor beta chain was captured in a study of blood T cell repertoires in COVID-19. Overall study context: PBMCs, B-cell-depleted T cells, or T cells were the source of the cDNA or gDNA that made up the material.

This CDR3 contains 14 residues. In germline, CDR1 is MNHEY, CDR2 SVGAGI. V was cut by 6 bases and J by 0 bases, with 9 bases left in between. Clones were sequenced by immunoSEQ multiplex PCR, and TCRdb holds only the in-frame ones, with some missing. The repertoire holds under 200,000 clones, with around 87% as singletons. The receptor comes from a man aged 18-30 years with acute or convalescent COVID-19. This chain joins TRBV6-5 and TRBJ1-3; no definite D call. The specimen sequenced was peripheral blood. The CDR3, as DNA: TGTGCCAGCAGCTCCCGGTTCTCTGGAAACACCATATATTTT. This codes for CASSSRFSGNTIYF.